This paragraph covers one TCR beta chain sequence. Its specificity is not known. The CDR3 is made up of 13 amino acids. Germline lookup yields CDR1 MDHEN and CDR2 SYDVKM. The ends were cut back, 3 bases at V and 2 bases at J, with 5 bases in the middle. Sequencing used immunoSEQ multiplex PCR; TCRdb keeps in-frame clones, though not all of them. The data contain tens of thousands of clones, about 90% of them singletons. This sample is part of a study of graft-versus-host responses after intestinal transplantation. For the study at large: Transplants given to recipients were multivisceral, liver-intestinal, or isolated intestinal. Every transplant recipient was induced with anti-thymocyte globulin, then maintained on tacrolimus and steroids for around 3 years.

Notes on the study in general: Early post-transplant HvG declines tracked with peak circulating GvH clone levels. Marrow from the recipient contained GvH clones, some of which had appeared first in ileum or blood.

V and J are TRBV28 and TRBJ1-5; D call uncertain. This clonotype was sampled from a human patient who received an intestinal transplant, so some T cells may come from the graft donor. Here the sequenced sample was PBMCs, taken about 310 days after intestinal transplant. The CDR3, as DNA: TGTGCCAGCAGTTTTGGGGGCAATCAGCCCCAGCATTTT. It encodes CASSFGGNQPQHF.